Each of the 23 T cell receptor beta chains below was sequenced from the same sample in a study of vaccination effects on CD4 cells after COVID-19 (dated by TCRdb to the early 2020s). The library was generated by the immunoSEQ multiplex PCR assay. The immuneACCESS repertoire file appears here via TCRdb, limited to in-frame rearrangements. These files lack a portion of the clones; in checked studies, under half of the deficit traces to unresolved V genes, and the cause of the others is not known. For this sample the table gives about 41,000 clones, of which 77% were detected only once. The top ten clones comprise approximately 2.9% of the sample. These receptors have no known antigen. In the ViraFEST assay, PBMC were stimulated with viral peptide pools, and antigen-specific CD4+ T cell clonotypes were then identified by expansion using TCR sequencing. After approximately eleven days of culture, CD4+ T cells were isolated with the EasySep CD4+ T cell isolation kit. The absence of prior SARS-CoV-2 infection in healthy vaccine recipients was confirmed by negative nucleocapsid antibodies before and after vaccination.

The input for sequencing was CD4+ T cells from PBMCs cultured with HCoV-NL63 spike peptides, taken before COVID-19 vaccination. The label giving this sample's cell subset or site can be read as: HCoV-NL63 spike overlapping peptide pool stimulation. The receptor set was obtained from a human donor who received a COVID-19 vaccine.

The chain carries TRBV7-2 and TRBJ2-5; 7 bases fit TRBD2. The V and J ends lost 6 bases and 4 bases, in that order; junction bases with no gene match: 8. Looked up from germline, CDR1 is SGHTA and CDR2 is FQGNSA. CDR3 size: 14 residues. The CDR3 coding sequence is TGTGCCAGCAGATTCGGACTAGTATTAGAGACCCAGTACTTC. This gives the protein CASRFGLVLETQYF.

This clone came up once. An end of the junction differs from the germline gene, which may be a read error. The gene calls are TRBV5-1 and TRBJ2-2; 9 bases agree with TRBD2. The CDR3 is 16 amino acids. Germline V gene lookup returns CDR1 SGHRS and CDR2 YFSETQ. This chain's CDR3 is CASGLLAGISGGELFF. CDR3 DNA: TGCGCCAGCGGCTTACTAGCGGGTATTTCAGGCGGGGAGCTGTTTTTT.

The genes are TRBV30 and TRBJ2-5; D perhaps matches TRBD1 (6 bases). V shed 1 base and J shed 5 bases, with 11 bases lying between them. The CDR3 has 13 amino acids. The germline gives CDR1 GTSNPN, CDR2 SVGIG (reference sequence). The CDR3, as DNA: TGTGCCTGGAGTGACAGGGATTGGGAGACCCAGTACTTC. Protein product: CAWSDRDWETQYF. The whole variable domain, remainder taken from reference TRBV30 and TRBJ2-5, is SQTIHQWPATLVQPVGSPLSLECTVEGTSNPNLYWYRQAAGRGLQLLFYSVGIGQISSEVPQNLSASRPQDRQFILSSKKLLLSDSGFYLCAWSDRDWETQYFGPGTRLLVL.

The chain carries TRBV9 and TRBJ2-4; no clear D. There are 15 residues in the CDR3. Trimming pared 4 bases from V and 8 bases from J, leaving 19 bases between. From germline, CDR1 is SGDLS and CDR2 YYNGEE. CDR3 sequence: CASSPRLDRSDIQYF. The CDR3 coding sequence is TGTGCCAGCAGCCCGCGACTCGACCGGAGCGACATTCAGTACTTC.

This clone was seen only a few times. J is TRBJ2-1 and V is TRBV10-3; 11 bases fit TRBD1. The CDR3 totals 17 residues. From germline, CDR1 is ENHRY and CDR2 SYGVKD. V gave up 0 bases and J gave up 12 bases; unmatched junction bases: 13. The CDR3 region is CAISESRDRGILKGQFF. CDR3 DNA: TGTGCCATCAGTGAGTCGCGGGACAGGGGGATTCTAAAAGGGCAGTTCTTC.

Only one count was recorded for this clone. CDR3 coding DNA: TGTGCCAGTAGTATGAGCGGGTATAGCAATCAGCCCCAGCATTTT. Translating gives CASSMSGYSNQPQHF. V gene TRBV19 combines with J gene TRBJ1-5; D ambiguous. V was trimmed by 3 bases and J by 0 bases, leaving 9 bases between them. This CDR3 is built from 15 residues. The V gene's germline CDR1 is LNHDA and CDR2 SQIVND (reference sequence).

In nucleotides, the CDR3 is TGTGCCAGCAGCTTAGCTAGCAATCAGCCCCAGCATTTT. Translation gives CASSLASNQPQHF. The chain joins TRBV7-2 to TRBJ1-5; D is uncertain. In germline, CDR1 is SGHTA, CDR2 FQGNSA. Trimming left V 0 bases short and J 0 bases short, with 0 bases between. This CDR3 is built from 13 residues.

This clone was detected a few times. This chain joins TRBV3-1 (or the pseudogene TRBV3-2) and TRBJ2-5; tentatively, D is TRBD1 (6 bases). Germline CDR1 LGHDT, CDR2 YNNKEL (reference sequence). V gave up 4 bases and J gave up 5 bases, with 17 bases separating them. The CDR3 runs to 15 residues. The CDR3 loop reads CASSLVLQGWETQYF. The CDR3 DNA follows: TGTGCCAGCAGCCTAGTCCTACAGGGCTGGGAGACCCAGTACTTC.

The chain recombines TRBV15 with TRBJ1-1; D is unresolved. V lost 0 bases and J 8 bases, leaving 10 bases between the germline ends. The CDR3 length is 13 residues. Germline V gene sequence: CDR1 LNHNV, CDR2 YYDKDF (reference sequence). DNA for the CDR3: TGTGCCACCAGCAGAGACCCCGCCGGAGAAGCTTTCTTT. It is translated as CATSRDPAGEAFF.

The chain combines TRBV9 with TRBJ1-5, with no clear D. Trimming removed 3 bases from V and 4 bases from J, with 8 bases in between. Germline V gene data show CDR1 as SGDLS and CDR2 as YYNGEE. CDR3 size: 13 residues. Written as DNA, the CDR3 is TGTGCCAGCAGCGCCGACCTTAATCAGCCCCAGCATTTT. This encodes CASSADLNQPQHF.

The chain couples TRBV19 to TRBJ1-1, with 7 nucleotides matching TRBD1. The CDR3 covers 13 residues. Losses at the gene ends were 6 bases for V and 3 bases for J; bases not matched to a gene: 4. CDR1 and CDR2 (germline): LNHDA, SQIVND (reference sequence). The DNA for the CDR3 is TGTGCCAGTAGCCCGGGACAGTACACTGAAGCTTTCTTT. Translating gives CASSPGQYTEAFF.

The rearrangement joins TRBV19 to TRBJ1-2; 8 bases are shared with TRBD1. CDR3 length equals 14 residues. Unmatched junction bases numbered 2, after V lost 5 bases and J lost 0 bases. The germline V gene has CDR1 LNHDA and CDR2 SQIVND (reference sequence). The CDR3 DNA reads TGTGCCAGTAGTCGACAGGGGACTAACTATGGCTACACCTTC. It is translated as CASSRQGTNYGYTF.

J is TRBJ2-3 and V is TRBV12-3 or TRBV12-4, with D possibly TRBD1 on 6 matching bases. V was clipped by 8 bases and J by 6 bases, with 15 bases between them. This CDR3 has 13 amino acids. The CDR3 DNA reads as TGTGCCAGCTCAGGGGCCCGCAGGGATACGCAGTATTTT. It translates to CASSGARRDTQYF.

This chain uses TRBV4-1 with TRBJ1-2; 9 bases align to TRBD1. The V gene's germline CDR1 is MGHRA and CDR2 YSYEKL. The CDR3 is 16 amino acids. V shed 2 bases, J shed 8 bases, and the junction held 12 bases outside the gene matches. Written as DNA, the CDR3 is TGCGCCAGCAGCCAAAAAAAGACAGGGGGAGTTGCGGGCTACACCTTC. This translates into CASSQKKTGGVAGYTF.

CDR3 nucleotides: TGTGCCAGCAGCTTTTACAATGAGCAGTTCTTC. Amino acid sequence: CASSFYNEQFF. The genes are TRBV5-6 and TRBJ2-1, with no clear D. The V end was cut by 2 bases, the J end by 4 bases, with 1 base between. CDR1 and CDR2 from the germline V gene are SGHDT and YYEEEE. The CDR3 covers 11 residues. The whole variable domain, filled in from reference TRBV5-6 and TRBJ2-1, reads DAGVTQSPTHLIKTRGQQVTLRCSPKSGHDTVSWYQQALGQGPQFIFQYYEEEERQRGNFPDRFSGHQFPNYSSELNVNALLLGDSALYLCASSFYNEQFFGPGTRLTVL.

The CDR3 DNA sequence: TGCGCCAGCAGTCTACAGGGGGCGGCTGAAGCTTTCTTT. Residues: CASSLQGAAEAFF. The rearrangement links TRBV5-1 to TRBJ1-1; 9 bases align to TRBD1. The germline gives CDR1 SGHRS, CDR2 YFSETQ. The CDR3 sequence is 13 residues long. With V trimmed by 5 bases and J by 6 bases, 5 bases remained unmatched.

DNA of the CDR3: TGCGCCAGCAGCTTTGGAGTAGCAGATACGCAGTATTTT. Encoded protein: CASSFGVADTQYF. The rearrangement uses TRBV5-1 and TRBJ2-3; D gene unclear. In germline, CDR1 is SGHRS, CDR2 YFSETQ. CDR3 size: 13 residues. Trimming left V 2 bases short and J 4 bases short, with 8 bases between.

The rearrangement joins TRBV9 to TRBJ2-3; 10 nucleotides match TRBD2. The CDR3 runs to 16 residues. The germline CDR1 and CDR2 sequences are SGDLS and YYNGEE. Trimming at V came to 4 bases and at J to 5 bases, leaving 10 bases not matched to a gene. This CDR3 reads CASSRRLAGLGDTQYF. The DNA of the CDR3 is TGTGCCAGCAGCAGACGACTAGCGGGCCTAGGAGATACGCAGTATTTT.

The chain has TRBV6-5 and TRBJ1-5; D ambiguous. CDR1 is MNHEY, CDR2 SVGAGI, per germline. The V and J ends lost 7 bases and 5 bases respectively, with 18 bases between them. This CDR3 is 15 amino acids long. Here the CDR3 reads CASTTEAGLHQPQHF. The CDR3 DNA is TGTGCCAGCACAACCGAAGCCGGGCTGCATCAGCCCCAGCATTTT.

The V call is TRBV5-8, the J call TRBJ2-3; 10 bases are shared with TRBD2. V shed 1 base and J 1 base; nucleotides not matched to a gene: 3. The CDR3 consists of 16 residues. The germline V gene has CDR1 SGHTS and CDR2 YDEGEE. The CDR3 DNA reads TGTGCCAGCAGCTTGCGCCTAGCGGGGGGCACAGATACGCAGTATTTT. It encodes CASSLRLAGGTDTQYF.

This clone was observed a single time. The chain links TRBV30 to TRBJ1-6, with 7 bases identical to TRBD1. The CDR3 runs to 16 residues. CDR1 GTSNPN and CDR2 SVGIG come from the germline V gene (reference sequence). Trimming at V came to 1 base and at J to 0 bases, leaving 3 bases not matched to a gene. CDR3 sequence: CAWSARDSSYNSPLHF. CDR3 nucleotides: TGTGCCTGGAGTGCGAGGGACAGCTCCTATAATTCACCCCTCCACTTT. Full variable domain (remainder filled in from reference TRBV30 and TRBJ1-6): SQTIHQWPATLVQPVGSPLSLECTVEGTSNPNLYWYRQAAGRGLQLLFYSVGIGQISSEVPQNLSASRPQDRQFILSSKKLLLSDSGFYLCAWSARDSSYNSPLHFGNGTRLTVT.

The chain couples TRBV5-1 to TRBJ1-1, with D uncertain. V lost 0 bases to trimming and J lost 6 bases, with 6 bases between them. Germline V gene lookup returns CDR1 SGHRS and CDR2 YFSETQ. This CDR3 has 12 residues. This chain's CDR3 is CASSLGNAEAFF. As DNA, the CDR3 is TGCGCCAGCAGCTTGGGAAACGCTGAAGCTTTCTTT.

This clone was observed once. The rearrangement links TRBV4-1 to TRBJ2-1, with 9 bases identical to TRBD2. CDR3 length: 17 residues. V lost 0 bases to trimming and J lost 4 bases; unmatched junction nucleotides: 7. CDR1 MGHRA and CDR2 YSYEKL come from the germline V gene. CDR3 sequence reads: CASSQEKELAGYNEQFF. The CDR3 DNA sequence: TGCGCCAGCAGCCAAGAGAAAGAACTAGCGGGTTACAATGAGCAGTTCTTC.